This T cell receptor (beta chain) was profiled in a study of CD8+ T cells in alopecia areata. Reverse transcribed after extraction, RNA yielded cDNA as the sequencing template. Some clones are missing from TCRdb's copy, which holds only in-frame ones; the method was immunoSEQ multiplex PCR. The sample includes 1,500 to 2,000 clones, none of them occurring once. This clone is categorized as large. The genes are named according to mouse. Other DNA sequences in the same sample also yield this CDR3. The TCR was taken from a C3H/HeJ mouse with alopecia areata. This strain has MHC haplotype H2-k. Sequencing was carried out using lesional skin.

Partial CDR3 DNA: TGCACCTGCAGTGAGGGGGCGCGTTACACA. It is translated as CTCSEGARYT. The whole CDR3 protein is CTCSEGARYTEVFF. The chain recombines TRBV1 with TRBJ1-1; 7 bases line up with TRBD1. The CDR3 end falls 4 residues outside the read, so it is completed with the germline J gene. The CDR3 contains 14 residues. CDR1 and CDR2 from the germline V gene are NSQYPW and LRSPGD (reference sequence). V lost 4 bases to trimming and J lost 3 bases; unmatched junction nucleotides: 5.